This T cell receptor beta chain was sequenced in a study of blood T cell repertoires in COVID-19. Overall study: Whether acute or convalescent, the COVID-19 samples came from the United States, Italy and Spain. From T cells, B-cell-depleted T cells, or PBMCs came the material, which was cDNA or gDNA.

As concerns this clone: The same CDR3 arises from other DNA sequences in this sample as well.

CDR1 and CDR2 from the germline V gene are SGHDT and YYEEEE. CDR3 length: 16 amino acids. After removal of 0 bases from V and 3 bases from J, the junction contained 4 bases not matched to a gene. Per the study methods: Amplified reference gene primers provided the basis for estimating nucleated cell counts. Produced via immunoSEQ multiplex PCR; TCRdb's table is partial and in-frame only. V, J and clone size are those of that table, while D and trimming were read from the DNA. The sample lists about 200,000 clones, approximately 81% occurring once. The source is an elderly woman with acute or convalescent COVID-19. The sequencing input was peripheral blood. This chain joins TRBV5-6 and TRBJ1-4; 8 nucleotides agree with TRBD1. As DNA, the CDR3 is TGTGCCAGCAGCTTGGACAGGGGGAGGTCTAATGAAAAACTGTTTTTT. Protein sequence: CASSLDRGRSNEKLFF.